Listed below are T cell receptor beta chains from one sample, sequenced in a study of blood T cell repertoires in COVID-19. Clones were sequenced by immunoSEQ multiplex PCR, and TCRdb holds only the in-frame ones, with some missing. The table shows 250,000 to 350,000 clones, with around 80% occurring only once. Sequencing was performed on peripheral blood. The receptors derive from a woman in her 50s with acute or convalescent COVID-19. CDR3s include the opening cysteine and the closing phenylalanine or tryptophan. Fields, in order: D gene, J gene, V gene, clone size, CDR3 length, CDR3 DNA, CDR3 protein. A D gene is named only where the DNA matches it firmly. The size of a clone is reported for some rows only, either as once, few or many, or as a class for expanded clones.

.	TRBJ2-4	TRBV3-1/TRBV3-2	.	14	TGTGCCAGCAGCCAAGATCTATCACAAAACATTCAGTACTTC	CASSQDLSQNIQYF
.	TRBJ1-2	TRBV5-1	few	14	TGCGCCAGCAGCTTGGGAGTGTTTAACTATGGCTACACCTTC	CASSLGVFNYGYTF
.	TRBJ1-3	TRBV30	.	14	TGTGCCTGGAGTGTGAAAGGAGCTGGAAACACCATATATTTT	CAWSVKGAGNTIYF
TRBD1	TRBJ1-2	TRBV5-6	.	15	TGTGCCAGCAGCCTCCCGGGCAGGGGGCCCTATGGCTACACCTTC	CASSLPGRGPYGYTF
TRBD2	TRBJ2-4	TRBV7-8	.	15	TGTGCCAGCAGCTTTGGGGGGGACCCCAAAAACATTCAGTACTTC	CASSFGGDPKNIQYF
TRBD1	TRBJ2-5	TRBV5-1	.	15	TGCGCCAGCAGCTTGGATGGCGGCAGGGGGAAGACCCAGTACTTC	CASSLDGGRGKTQYF
TRBD2	TRBJ2-2	TRBV7-3	once	13	TGTGCCAGCAGCTTTGGACTAGCCGGGGAGCTGTTTTTT	CASSFGLAGELFF
.	TRBJ1-4	TRBV7-9	.	16	TGTGCCAGCAGCTTAGAGATCGGGGGGAGTCGGGAAAAACTGTTTTTT	CASSLEIGGSREKLFF
.	TRBJ1-5	TRBV3-1/TRBV3-2	.	12	TGTGCCAGCAGCCAAGGTCAGGGGCCCCAGCATTTT	CASSQGQGPQHF
TRBD1	TRBJ1-5	TRBV27	.	17	TGTGCCAGCAGGTCAGCGACAGGGGGCGGGGTCGGTCAGCCCCAGCATTTT	CASRSATGGGVGQPQHF
TRBD2	TRBJ2-3	TRBV7-9	.	16	TGTGCCAGCAGCGTCGCCAGCGGGGGGGCGGCAGATACGCAGTATTTT	CASSVASGGAADTQYF
.	TRBJ2-3	TRBV19	once	16	TGTGCCAGTAGTTCTCCGACCCGGAAGGAGGCAGATACGCAGTATTTT	CASSSPTRKEADTQYF
.	TRBJ1-3	TRBV5-4	.	13	TGTGCCAGCAGCTTGGACCCGGCGGGCACCATATATTTT	CASSLDPAGTIYF
.	TRBJ1-5	TRBV14	.	12	TGTGCCAGCAGCCAAGGACGGGGGCCCCAGCATTTT	CASSQGRGPQHF
.	TRBJ2-3	TRBV12-3/TRBV12-4	.	12	TGTGCCAGCAGATATAACACAGATACGCAGTATTTT	CASRYNTDTQYF
.	TRBJ1-3	TRBV30	few	12	TGTGCCTGGAGTGTACTCGGAAACACCATATATTTT	CAWSVLGNTIYF
TRBD1	TRBJ1-1	TRBV10-3	once	15	TGTGCCACAGTCCGGGACAGGGGGCGGAACACTGAAGCTTTCTTT	CATVRDRGRNTEAFF
TRBD1	TRBJ2-3	TRBV2	few	16	TGTGCCAGCAGTGGACGGACAGGAACTAGCACAGATACGCAGTATTTT	CASSGRTGTSTDTQYF
TRBD1	TRBJ1-2	TRBV29-1	.	13	TGCAGCGTCAGACCAGGGGGCGCAGATGGCTACACCTTC	CSVRPGGADGYTF
.	TRBJ1-3	TRBV11-2	.	15	TGTGCCAGCAGCCAAGGCAGGGGTCCTGGAAACACCATATATTTT	CASSQGRGPGNTIYF
.	TRBJ2-5	TRBV24-1	.	15	TGTGCCACCAGTGAGTCTACAGGCGAAGGGGAGACCCAGTACTTC	CATSESTGEGETQYF
TRBD1	TRBJ1-2	TRBV29-1	.	13	TGCAGCGTTGGACAGGGTAAAAGCTATGGCTACACCTTC	CSVGQGKSYGYTF
.	TRBJ2-5	TRBV10-3	few	12	TGTGCCATCAGTGGGGGAGAAGAGACCCAGTACTTC	CAISGGEETQYF
TRBD2	TRBJ2-1	TRBV7-2	.	15	TGTGCCAGCAGCTTCGGAGCGGGAGCCTACAATGAGCAGTTCTTC	CASSFGAGAYNEQFF
TRBD1	TRBJ2-3	TRBV7-9	.	15	TGTGCCAGCAGCTTAGCGGGACAGCTCACAGATACGCAGTATTTT	CASSLAGQLTDTQYF
.	TRBJ1-3	TRBV21-1	.	16	TGTGCCAGCAGCAAGGTTATACACCCTTCTGGAAACACCATATATTTT	CASSKVIHPSGNTIYF
.	TRBJ1-3	TRBV7-3	.	17	TGTGCCAGCAGCTTAAATATGCCCAGGGGCTCTGGAAACACCATATATTTT	CASSLNMPRGSGNTIYF
TRBD1	TRBJ1-1	TRBV7-2	.	18	TGTGCCAGCAGCTTAATGCGCGGACAGGGTGGTAGGGGACCTGAAGCTTTCTTT	CASSLMRGQGGRGPEAFF
TRBD2	TRBJ2-5	TRBV3-1/TRBV3-2	.	18	TGTGCCAGCAGCCAAGCCGGGACTAGCGGGAGACGTCAAGAGACCCAGTACTTC	CASSQAGTSGRRQETQYF
TRBD2	TRBJ2-1	TRBV10-3	.	15	TGTGCCATCAGTGAGCCAGCGGGGGGGTGGAATGAGCAGTTCTTC	CAISEPAGGWNEQFF
.	TRBJ1-1	TRBV29-1	.	12	TGCAGCGTTGGGCAGTTGAACACTGAAGCTTTCTTT	CSVGQLNTEAFF
TRBD1	TRBJ1-1	TRBV5-1	.	15	TGCGCCAGCAGCACCAAGTCCGGGACAGACACTGAAGCTTTCTTT	CASSTKSGTDTEAFF
.	TRBJ2-3	TRBV7-3	.	15	TGTGCCAGCGCCCAGGGGTACCATCCCACAGATACGCAGTATTTT	CASAQGYHPTDTQYF
TRBD2	TRBJ2-1	TRBV19	few	14	TGTGCCAGTAAGGCAGGACTAGCGGGCGATGAGCAGTTCTTC	CASKAGLAGDEQFF
TRBD1	TRBJ1-2	TRBV29-1	.	12	TGCAGCGTTTCGAAGGGACAGAGAGGCTACACCTTC	CSVSKGQRGYTF
.	TRBJ2-7	TRBV2	.	13	TGTGCCAGCAGCCCAGGGCTGACCTACGAGCAGTACTTC	CASSPGLTYEQYF
.	TRBJ1-2	TRBV20-1	.	11	TGCAGTGCTAGGCTCGCTACTGGCTACACCTTC	CSARLATGYTF